These 32 T cell receptor beta chains were sequenced from one sample in a study of cytomegalovirus exposure and HLA in healthy donors. The PCR had 60 Vbeta and 13 Jbeta primers. Method: immunoSEQ multiplex PCR; TCRdb's copy keeps in-frame clones and lacks some. Among around 150,000 clones listed, roughly 85% were seen once. Sample: PBMCs. These TCRs come from a woman in her 30s in good health and CMV-seronegative.

This sequence joins TRBV6-1 and TRBJ1-5, with TRBD1 matching 8 bases. This CDR3 is 15 amino acids long. V gave up 0 bases and J gave up 6 bases; unmatched junction bases: 4. Germline loops: CDR1 MNHNS, CDR2 SASEGT. CDR3 region: CASSEADRASQPQHF. In nucleotides, the CDR3 is TGTGCCAGCAGTGAAGCGGACAGGGCGAGTCAGCCCCAGCATTTT.

The V call is TRBV4-3, the J call TRBJ1-2; 8 bases agree with TRBD1. Looked up from germline, CDR1 is LGHNA and CDR2 is YSLEER. After removal of 4 bases from V and 2 bases from J, the junction contained 6 bases not matched to a gene. The CDR3 is 15 amino acids. Here the CDR3 reads CASSPDRAWNYGYTF. Here the CDR3 DNA reads TGCGCCAGCAGCCCGGACAGGGCATGGAACTATGGCTACACCTTC.

The sample holds one count of this clone. The rearrangement links TRBV27 to TRBJ2-2, with TRBD2 as a possible D gene (5 bases). The germline V gene encodes CDR1 MNHEY and CDR2 SMNVEV (reference sequence). CDR3 length: 14 residues. V was shortened by 6 bases and J by 4 bases, with 12 bases between the two germline ends. CDR3 amino acids: CASRGASPTGELFF. The CDR3 DNA sequence: TGTGCCAGCAGGGGAGCCTCACCCACCGGGGAGCTGTTTTTT.

V is TRBV6-7 and J is TRBJ2-3; D is possibly TRBD2 (6 bases). Being an ORF, TRBV6-7 has a function that is uncertain. The CDR3 covers 15 residues. Deletions cut 11 bases from V and 2 bases from J, with 20 bases between. CDR3 in DNA: TGTGCCTCAAACCGGAGGGTGGAGTTCACAGATACGCAGTATTTT. This codes for CASNRRVEFTDTQYF.

This clone turned up a few times. The V call is TRBV30, the J call TRBJ2-5; TRBD1 matches at 8 bases. The ends lost 6 bases at V and 4 bases at J; junction bases unmatched: 7. The CDR3 has 13 residues. The germline V gene has CDR1 GTSNPN and CDR2 SVGIG (reference sequence). CDR3 residues: CACDRGGRETQYF. The CDR3 region has the DNA TGTGCCTGTGACAGGGGCGGTAGAGAGACCCAGTACTTC. The full variable domain, in which reference TRBV30 and TRBJ2-5 provide the parts outside the CDR3, is SQTIHQWPATLVQPVGSPLSLECTVEGTSNPNLYWYRQAAGRGLQLLFYSVGIGQISSEVPQNLSASRPQDRQFILSSKKLLLSDSGFYLCACDRGGRETQYFGPGTRLLVL.

This sequence joins TRBV19 and TRBJ2-7; TRBD1 agrees at 10 bases. In germline, CDR1 is LNHDA, CDR2 SQIVND (reference sequence). The J segment lost 5 bases and the V segment lost 9 bases, leaving 4 bases of the junction unmatched. The CDR3 is made up of 12 amino acids. As DNA, the CDR3 is TGTGCCAGGAAGGACAGGGGGAACGAGCAGTACTTC. Protein: CARKDRGNEQYF.

The chain carries TRBV29-1 and TRBJ2-1; 12 bases are a match to TRBD2. CDR1 and CDR2 (germline): SQVTM, ANQGSEA. Unmatched junction bases numbered 7, after V lost 7 bases and J lost 6 bases. This CDR3 is built from 14 residues. CDR3 sequence: CSAKTSGGPNEQFF. CDR3 DNA sequence: TGCAGCGCCAAGACTAGCGGGGGCCCCAATGAGCAGTTCTTC.

This clone has a handful of counts. The V call is TRBV6-1, the J call TRBJ1-2; 7 bases line up with TRBD1. The CDR3 length is 13 residues. CDR1 is MNHNS, CDR2 SASEGT, per germline. V trimming: 8 bases; J trimming: 4 bases; junction bases outside the gene matches: 7. The CDR3 sequence: CASDTDRSYGYTF. CDR3 DNA sequence: TGTGCCAGCGACACGGACAGGAGCTATGGCTACACCTTC.

The chain joins TRBV5-1 to TRBJ1-1, with TRBD1 matching 8 bases. This CDR3 region has 15 residues. CDR1 and CDR2 (germline): SGHRS, YFSETQ. J gave up 1 base and V 4 bases, and 6 bases lay outside the gene matches. Here the CDR3 reads CASSPTGTGNTEAFF. CDR3 DNA: TGCGCCAGCAGCCCCACTGGGACAGGGAACACTGAAGCTTTCTTT.

V and J are TRBV7-3 and TRBJ1-3; the D is unclear. CDR1 is SGHTA and CDR2 is FQGTGA in the germline V gene. CDR3 size: 14 residues. V gave up 0 bases and J gave up 0 bases, with 3 bases separating them. Here the CDR3 DNA reads TGTGCCAGCAGCTTAACAGCCTCTGGAAACACCATATATTTT. Protein: CASSLTASGNTIYF.

DNA of the CDR3: TGTGCCAGCAGTGACAGGGGGGCGAGCACCGGGGAGCTGTTTTTT. This gives the protein CASSDRGASTGELFF. The chain joins TRBV25-1 to TRBJ2-2; possibly TRBD1 for D (7 bases). V gave up 3 bases and J gave up 4 bases, with 12 bases separating them. The CDR3 runs to 15 residues. Germline V gene lookup returns CDR1 MGHDK and CDR2 SYGVNS.

This chain uses TRBV6-1 with TRBJ2-3; 10 bases fit TRBD1. CDR1 is MNHNS, CDR2 SASEGT, per germline. This CDR3 has 17 amino acids. The ends lost 4 bases at V and 5 bases at J; junction bases unmatched: 12. This CDR3 reads CASSARRQGALQDTQYF. The CDR3 coding sequence is TGTGCCAGCAGTGCACGCCGACAGGGGGCTCTTCAAGATACGCAGTATTTT.

The chain combines TRBV19 with TRBJ1-1; TRBD1 aligns across 7 bases. The CDR3 spans 17 residues. V was pared by 3 bases and J by 1 base, with 11 bases of the junction left unmatched. Germline V gene sequence: CDR1 LNHDA, CDR2 SQIVND (reference sequence). In DNA, the CDR3 is TGTGCCAGTAGTATGTTTCCGACAGGGCCCTCGAACACTGAAGCTTTCTTT. This codes for CASSMFPTGPSNTEAFF.

The chain joins TRBV5-1 to TRBJ1-5, with D maybe TRBD1 (5 bases). Looked up from germline, CDR1 is SGHRS and CDR2 is YFSETQ. The CDR3 spans 14 residues. Trimming stripped 4 bases from V and 4 bases from J, with 12 bases between. The CDR3 sequence is CASSLYRFNQPQHF. In DNA, the CDR3 is TGCGCCAGCAGCCTCTACAGGTTTAATCAGCCCCAGCATTTT.

V and J are TRBV5-4 and TRBJ2-2; 7 nucleotides align to TRBD1. The CDR3 covers 15 residues. Germline V gene data show CDR1 as SGHNT and CDR2 as YYREEE (reference sequence). The junction had 6 bases not matched to a gene; V was cut back by 0 bases and J by 7 bases. The CDR3 is CASSLAGGRIGELFF. The CDR3 nucleotides are TGTGCCAGCAGCTTGGCAGGGGGTAGAATCGGGGAGCTGTTTTTT.

The rearrangement links TRBV4-1 to TRBJ2-7, with TRBD2 identical over 7 bases. The junction had 5 bases not matched to a gene; V was cut back by 4 bases and J by 5 bases. CDR1 and CDR2 from the germline V gene are MGHRA and YSYEKL. The CDR3 runs 13 residues. CDR3 loop: CASSPRGVNEQYF. CDR3 in DNA: TGCGCCAGCAGCCCACGGGGGGTCAACGAGCAGTACTTC.

The V call is TRBV7-9, the J call TRBJ2-7; no reliable D call. The CDR3 is 11 amino acids. The V end was cut by 5 bases, the J end by 5 bases, with 7 bases between. CDR1 SEHNR and CDR2 FQNEAQ come from the germline V gene (reference sequence). In DNA form, the CDR3 reads TGTGCCAGCAGCCAGGCCAACGAGCAGTACTTC. Amino acids: CASSQANEQYF.

The J gene is TRBJ2-7, the V gene TRBV19; D is possibly TRBD2 (6 bases). The V end was cut by 1 base, the J end by 5 bases, with 15 bases between. CDR1 is LNHDA and CDR2 is SQIVND in the germline V gene (reference sequence). There are 15 residues in the CDR3. The CDR3 reads CASSIVPGRINEQYF. Written as DNA, the CDR3 is TGTGCCAGTAGTATAGTACCAGGGAGGATAAACGAGCAGTACTTC.

This clone was picked up one time. The chain carries TRBV27 and TRBJ1-4; possible D gene TRBD1, 6 bases. CDR1 is MNHEY, CDR2 SMNVEV, per germline (reference sequence). With 5 bases removed from V and 5 bases from J, the gap between germline ends came to 12 bases. This CDR3 is 14 amino acids long. The CDR3 DNA is TGTGCCAGCAGTACGACAGGCAGGAATGAAAAACTGTTTTTT. It is translated as CASSTTGRNEKLFF.

The chain has TRBV4-1 and TRBJ2-2, with 7 bases identical to TRBD2. The germline gives CDR1 MGHRA, CDR2 YSYEKL. The V gene end was trimmed by 0 bases and the J gene end by 5 bases; junction bases not matched to a gene: 6. This CDR3 spans 16 amino acids. The CDR3 DNA sequence: TGCGCCAGCAGCCAAGATTCGGGGGGTTGGACCGGGGAGCTGTTTTTT. Its translation is CASSQDSGGWTGELFF.

Details on this clone: A much more abundant neighbour one base away suggests this may be a read error. This CDR3 reads CASSLGHGYEQYF. CDR3 in DNA: TGTGCCAGCAGTTTAGGGCACGGCTACGAGCAGTACTTC. The chain is built from TRBV28 and TRBJ2-7; D not resolved. Germline CDR1 reads MDHEN; CDR2 reads SYDVKM. Deletions cut 2 bases from V and 3 bases from J, with 8 bases between. The CDR3 consists of 13 residues.

The V gene is TRBV6-5, the J gene TRBJ1-1, with D perhaps matching TRBD1 (6 bases). Germline CDR1 is MNHEY and CDR2 is SVGAGI. Trimming removed 4 bases at V and 1 base at J, with 16 bases between. CDR3 length: 16 residues. The CDR3 bases are TGTGCCAGCAGTTCTCCAGGGGACGGACAGAACACTGAAGCTTTCTTT. Protein: CASSSPGDGQNTEAFF.

The chain recombines TRBV7-2 with TRBJ2-5; no definite D call. The V gene lost 4 bases and the J gene lost 5 bases, with 8 bases spanning the gap. CDR1 SGHTA and CDR2 FQGNSA come from the germline V gene. CDR3 length: 12 amino acids. The CDR3 bases are TGTGCCAGCAGCTATAACGGGGAGACCCAGTACTTC. Its translation is CASSYNGETQYF.

The V and J genes are TRBV19 and TRBJ1-1; D remains unclear. The germline V gene has CDR1 LNHDA and CDR2 SQIVND (reference sequence). This CDR3 spans 15 amino acids. The V and J ends lost 1 base and 0 bases respectively, with 9 bases between them. The CDR3 here is CASSIGRGLNTEAFF. The CDR3 region has the DNA TGTGCCAGTAGTATAGGGCGGGGATTGAACACTGAAGCTTTCTTT.

Only a few counts were recorded for this clone. The chain couples TRBV10-2 to TRBJ1-4; 9 positions match TRBD1. The ends lost 6 bases at V and 8 bases at J; junction bases unmatched: 7. Germline CDR1 and CDR2: WSHSY and SAAADI. This CDR3 has 14 amino acids. The CDR3 region has the DNA TGCGCCAGCAGCCAACAGGGGGCCGGGGAAAAACTGTTTTTT. Amino acid sequence: CASSQQGAGEKLFF.

The rearrangement uses TRBV18 and TRBJ1-4; D is unclear. The CDR3 loop spans 15 amino acids. Germline lookup yields CDR1 KGHSH and CDR2 LQKENI. V lost 3 bases and J lost 0, with 8 bases in between. CDR3 region: CASSPPGATNEKLFF. CDR3 nucleotides: TGTGCCAGCTCACCGCCGGGAGCAACTAATGAAAAACTGTTTTTT.

The rearrangement links TRBV29-1 to TRBJ1-5, with D possibly being TRBD1 (6 bases). The CDR3 runs 14 residues. The V and J ends lost 7 bases and 2 bases respectively, with 15 bases between them. Germline values: CDR1 SQVTM, CDR2 ANQGSEA. In DNA, the CDR3 is TGCAGCGAATCCAGGGGTTTGGGCAATCAGCCCCAGCATTTT. This codes for CSESRGLGNQPQHF.

The J gene is TRBJ1-1, the V gene TRBV16; D possibly corresponds to TRBD1 (5 bases). The CDR3 totals 13 residues. Germline CDR1 reads KGHSY; CDR2 reads FQNENV. The germline V and J ends were trimmed by 4 bases and 6 bases, with 12 bases remaining between them. CDR3 amino acids: CASSPLLGAEAFF. CDR3 sequence (DNA): TGTGCCAGCAGCCCCCTATTAGGGGCTGAAGCTTTCTTT.

This clone was seen only a few times. The chain combines TRBV7-9 with TRBJ2-2, with TRBD2 as a possible D gene (5 bases). This CDR3 spans 16 amino acids. In germline, CDR1 is SEHNR, CDR2 FQNEAQ (reference sequence). The V and J ends lost 5 bases and 6 bases respectively, with 19 bases between them. CDR3 nucleotides: TGTGCCAGCAGCCCAGGACCACGGAAGGACTCCGGGGAGCTGTTTTTT. Protein product: CASSPGPRKDSGELFF. Using reference TRBV7-9 and TRBJ2-2 for the parts outside the CDR3, the full variable domain is DTGVSQNPRHKITKRGQNVTFRCDPISEHNRLYWYRQTLGQGPEFLTYFQNEAQLEKSRLLSDRFSAERPKGSFSTLEIQRTEQGDSAMYLCASSPGPRKDSGELFFGEGSRLTVL.

The V gene is TRBV2, the J gene TRBJ1-5; 7 positions agree with TRBD1. This CDR3 has 17 amino acids. Germline CDR1 reads SNHLY; CDR2 reads FYNNEI. Trimming at V came to 8 bases and at J to 5 bases, leaving 18 bases not matched to a gene. DNA for the CDR3: TGTGCCAGCTGGGGACAGTCCAGCAGGGGTATCTATCAGCCCCAGCATTTT. It codes for CASWGQSSRGIYQPQHF.

The chain uses TRBV11-2 and TRBJ1-1; 9 bases align to TRBD1. V shed 5 bases, J shed 3 bases, and the junction held 10 bases outside the gene matches. The CDR3 sequence is 16 residues long. Germline loops: CDR1 SGHAT, CDR2 FQNNGV. CDR3 sequence reads: CASSRRKGQGDTEAFF. The DNA for the CDR3 is TGTGCCAGCAGCCGAAGGAAGGGACAGGGCGACACTGAAGCTTTCTTT.

The rearrangement joins TRBV5-6 to TRBJ1-2; D might be TRBD1 (5 bases). CDR1 and CDR2 from the germline V gene are SGHDT and YYEEEE. The CDR3 runs 17 residues. V lost 4 bases and J 4 bases, leaving 23 bases between the germline ends. In DNA form, the CDR3 reads TGTGCCAGCAGCCCAACCCAAACTATAGACAGCTTCTATGGCTACACCTTC. Translating gives CASSPTQTIDSFYGYTF.